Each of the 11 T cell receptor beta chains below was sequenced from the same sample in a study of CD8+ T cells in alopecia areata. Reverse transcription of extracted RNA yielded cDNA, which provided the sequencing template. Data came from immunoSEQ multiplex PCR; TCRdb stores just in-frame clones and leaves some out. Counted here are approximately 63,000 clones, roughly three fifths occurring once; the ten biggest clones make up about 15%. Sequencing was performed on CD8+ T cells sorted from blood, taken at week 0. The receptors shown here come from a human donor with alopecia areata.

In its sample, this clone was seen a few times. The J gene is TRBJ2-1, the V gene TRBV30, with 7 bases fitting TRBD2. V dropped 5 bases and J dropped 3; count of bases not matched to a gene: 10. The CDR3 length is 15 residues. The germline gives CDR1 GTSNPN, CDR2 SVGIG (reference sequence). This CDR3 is CAWLGREIVYNEQFF. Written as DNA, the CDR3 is TGTGCCTGGTTAGGGCGGGAGATAGTCTACAATGAGCAGTTCTTC.

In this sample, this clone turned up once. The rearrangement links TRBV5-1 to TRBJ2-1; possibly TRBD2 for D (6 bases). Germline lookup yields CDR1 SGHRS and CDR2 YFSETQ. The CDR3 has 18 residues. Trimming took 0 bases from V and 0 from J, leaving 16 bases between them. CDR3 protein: CASSLARYRGLSYNEQFF. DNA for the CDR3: TGCGCCAGCAGCTTGGCCAGATATCGGGGACTCTCCTACAATGAGCAGTTCTTC.

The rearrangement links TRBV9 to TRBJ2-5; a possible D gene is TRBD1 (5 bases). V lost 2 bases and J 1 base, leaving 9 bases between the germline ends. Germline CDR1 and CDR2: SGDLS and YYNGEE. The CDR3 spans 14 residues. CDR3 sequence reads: CASSVGHSQETQYF. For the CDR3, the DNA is TGTGCCAGCAGCGTTGGACACTCCCAAGAGACCCAGTACTTC.

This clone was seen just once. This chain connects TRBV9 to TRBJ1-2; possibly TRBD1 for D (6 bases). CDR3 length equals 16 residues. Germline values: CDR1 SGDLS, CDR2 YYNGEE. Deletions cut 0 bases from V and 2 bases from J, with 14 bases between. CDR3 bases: TGTGCCAGCAGCGTAGGTGAGGGGGGCAGAAACTATGGCTACACCTTC. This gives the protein CASSVGEGGRNYGYTF.

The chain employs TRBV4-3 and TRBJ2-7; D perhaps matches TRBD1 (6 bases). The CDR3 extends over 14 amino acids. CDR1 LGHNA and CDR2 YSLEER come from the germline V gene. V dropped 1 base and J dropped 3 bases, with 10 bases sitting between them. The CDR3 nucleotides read TGCGCCAGCAGCCAAGGACAGGCCGGCTACGAGCAGTACTTC. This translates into CASSQGQAGYEQYF.

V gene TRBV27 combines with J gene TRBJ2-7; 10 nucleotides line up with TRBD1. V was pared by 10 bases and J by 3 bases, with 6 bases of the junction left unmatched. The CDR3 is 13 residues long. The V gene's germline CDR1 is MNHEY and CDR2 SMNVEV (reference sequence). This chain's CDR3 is CATGTGDVYEQYF. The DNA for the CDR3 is TGTGCCACGGGGACAGGGGATGTCTACGAGCAGTACTTC.

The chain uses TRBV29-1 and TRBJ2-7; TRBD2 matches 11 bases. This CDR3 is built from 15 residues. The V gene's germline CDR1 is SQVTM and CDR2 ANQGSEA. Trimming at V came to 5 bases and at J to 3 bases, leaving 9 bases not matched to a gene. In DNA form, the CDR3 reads TGCAGCGTTACTTCTAGCGGGGGGTTAATCTACGAGCAGTACTTC. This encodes CSVTSSGGLIYEQYF.

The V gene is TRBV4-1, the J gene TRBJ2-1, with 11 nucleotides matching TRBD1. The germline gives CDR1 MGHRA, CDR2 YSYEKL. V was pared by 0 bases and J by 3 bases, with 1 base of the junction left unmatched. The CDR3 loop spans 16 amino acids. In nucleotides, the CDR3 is TGCGCCAGCAGCCAAGATGGGACAGGGGGCTACAATGAGCAGTTCTTC. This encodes CASSQDGTGGYNEQFF.

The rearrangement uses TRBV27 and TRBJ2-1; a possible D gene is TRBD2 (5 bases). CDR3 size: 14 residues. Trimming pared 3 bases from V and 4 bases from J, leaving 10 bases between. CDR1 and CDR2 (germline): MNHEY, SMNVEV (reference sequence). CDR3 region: CASSFSGKYNEQFF. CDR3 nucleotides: TGTGCCAGCAGTTTTTCGGGAAAATACAATGAGCAGTTCTTC.

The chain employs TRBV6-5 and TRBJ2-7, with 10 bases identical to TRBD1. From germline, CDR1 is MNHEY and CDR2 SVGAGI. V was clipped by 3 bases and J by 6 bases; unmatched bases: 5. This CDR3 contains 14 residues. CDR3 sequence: CASSYTGTGVEQYF. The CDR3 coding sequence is TGTGCCAGCAGTTATACCGGGACAGGGGTCGAGCAGTACTTC.

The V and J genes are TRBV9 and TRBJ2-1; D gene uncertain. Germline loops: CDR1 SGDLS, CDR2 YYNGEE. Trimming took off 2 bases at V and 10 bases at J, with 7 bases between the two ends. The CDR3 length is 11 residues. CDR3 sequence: CASSVSGEQFF. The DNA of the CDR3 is TGTGCCAGCAGCGTCTCAGGCGAGCAGTTCTTC.